This TCR beta chain was identified during a study of technical replicates of blood from a handful of donors. Assay used: immunoSEQ multiplex PCR; TCRdb lists only in-frame clones, some missing. The sample includes about 75,000 clones, approximately 97% of them seen just once. This CDR3 has 15 residues. Trimming cost V 0 bases and J 4 bases, with 12 bases left between them. The germline CDR1 and CDR2 sequences are SGHVS and FQNEAQ. The genes are TRBV7-8 and TRBJ1-2; a possible D gene is TRBD1 (6 bases). The specimen sequenced was T cells isolated from PBMCs. The sequence derives from a human donor in good health. Here the CDR3 reads CASSLAKGVSYGYTF. The CDR3 DNA reads TGTGCCAGCAGCTTAGCGAAGGGGGTCTCCTATGGCTACACCTTC.